The next 14 T cell receptor beta chains were all read from a single sample in a study of early T cells in non-severe SARS-CoV-2 infection. MiXCR was run by TCRdb on the 5' RACE reads, yielding one entry per CDR3 protein. The sample holds tens of thousands of distinct CDR3 sequences; over 9.5% are singletons and the top ten take 4.5%. Sequencing was done on a sample of whole blood. These receptors were collected from an adult who was a healthcare worker with PCR-confirmed SARS-CoV-2 infection or an uninfected control (not recorded which).

This clonotype showed up many times. The rearrangement joins TRBV19 to TRBJ1-5; D is ambiguous. V lost 4 bases and J lost 2, with 9 bases in between. CDR1 is LNHDA and CDR2 is SQIVND in the germline V gene (reference sequence). This CDR3 contains 14 residues. The CDR3 DNA reads as TGTGCCAGTAGTACCACAACAGGCAATCAGCCCCAGCATTTT. The encoded protein is CASSTTTGNQPQHF. Drawing the rest from reference TRBV19 and TRBJ1-5, the complete variable domain is DGGITQSPKYLFRKEGQNVTLSCEQNLNHDAMYWYRQDPGQGLRLIYYSQIVNDFQKGDIAEGYSVSREKKESFPLTVTSAQKNPTAFYLCASSTTTGNQPQHFGDGTRLSIL.

The V call is TRBV29-1, the J call TRBJ2-4, with D uncertain. Germline V gene data show CDR1 as SQVTM and CDR2 as ANQGSEA. Trimming took off 7 bases at V and 1 base at J, with 11 bases between the two ends. The CDR3 has 13 amino acids. The CDR3 DNA reads as TGCAGCGCCGGGCCCCGGGCCAAAAACATTCAGTACTTC. Translating it yields CSAGPRAKNIQYF.

This clonotype was counted many times. This sequence joins TRBV12-3 or TRBV12-4 and TRBJ2-2; D gene unclear. Trimming pared 5 bases from V and 6 bases from J, leaving 10 bases between. The CDR3 covers 13 residues. Written as DNA, the CDR3 is TGTGCCAGCAGTCCCCGAGACGCCGGGGAGCTGTTTTTT. It yields the protein CASSPRDAGELFF.

This clonotype was counted ten times or more. The rearrangement links TRBV19 to TRBJ1-5; TRBD1 is a possible D gene (6 bases). Trimming shortened V by 6 bases and J by 7 bases, and 16 bases separated the two germline ends. This CDR3 comprises 14 residues. In germline, CDR1 is LNHDA, CDR2 SQIVND (reference sequence). CDR3 sequence: CASSPRGGSQPQHF. The CDR3 nucleotides read TGTGCCAGTAGCCCGAGGGGGGGGAGCCAGCCCCAGCATTTT.

There are a few counts of this clonotype. V usage is TRBV2 and J usage is TRBJ2-6; D not certain. The V end lost 2 bases, the J end lost 2 bases, and 7 bases lay between the germline ends. CDR3 size: 15 residues. Germline V lookup: CDR1 SNHLY, CDR2 FYNNEI. CDR3 protein: CASSEIRAGANVLTF. The CDR3 coding sequence is TGTGCCAGCAGTGAAATAAGGGCTGGGGCCAACGTCCTGACTTTC.

This clonotype was found many times. The chain couples TRBV5-1 to TRBJ1-4; D perhaps matches TRBD1 (6 bases). Looked up from germline, CDR1 is SGHRS and CDR2 is YFSETQ. V was cut by 3 bases and J by 5 bases, with 14 bases left in between. This CDR3 is 15 amino acids long. CDR3 in amino acids: CASSSIGQKNEKLFF. DNA for the CDR3: TGCGCCAGCAGCTCTATAGGACAGAAGAATGAAAAACTGTTTTTT.

There are a few counts of this clonotype. The V gene is TRBV19, the J gene TRBJ2-5; possibly TRBD1 for D (5 bases). The CDR3 sequence is 13 residues long. V lost 6 bases, J lost 4 bases, and 12 bases lay in between. The V gene's germline CDR1 is LNHDA and CDR2 SQIVND (reference sequence). The CDR3 sequence is CASSQDQGETQYF. CDR3 bases: TGTGCCAGTAGCCAGGACCAGGGAGAGACCCAGTACTTC. The full variable domain, rest sourced from reference TRBV19 and TRBJ2-5, is DGGITQSPKYLFRKEGQNVTLSCEQNLNHDAMYWYRQDPGQGLRLIYYSQIVNDFQKGDIAEGYSVSREKKESFPLTVTSAQKNPTAFYLCASSQDQGETQYFGPGTRLLVL.

This clonotype was seen ten or more times. The chain has TRBV28 and TRBJ1-1, with D unclear. This CDR3 spans 13 amino acids. Germline V gene lookup returns CDR1 MDHEN and CDR2 SYDVKM. V dropped 8 bases and J dropped 1 base, with 11 bases sitting between them. This CDR3 reads CASRPSQNTEAFF. The CDR3 nucleotides are TGTGCCAGCCGACCCTCGCAGAACACTGAAGCTTTCTTT.

The chain uses TRBV28 and TRBJ2-2; 8 bases map to TRBD2. V dropped 8 bases and J dropped 4; count of bases not matched to a gene: 6. The CDR3 has 14 residues. CDR1 is MDHEN, CDR2 SYDVKM, per germline. CDR3 in DNA: TGTGCCAGCGAGAGGCTAGCGGGCACCGGGGAGCTGTTTTTT. It translates to CASERLAGTGELFF.

J is TRBJ2-4 and V is TRBV7-2; D is tentatively TRBD1 or TRBD2 (5 bases each). Germline values: CDR1 SGHTA, CDR2 FQGNSA. The CDR3 runs 15 residues. V lost 3 bases, J lost 7 bases, and 16 bases lay in between. The CDR3 is CASSFSLGTQNIQYF. CDR3 in DNA: TGTGCCAGCAGCTTTTCATTGGGGACCCAGAACATTCAGTACTTC.

This clonotype came up many times. The chain is built from TRBV7-8 and TRBJ1-1, with D hard to call. From germline, CDR1 is SGHVS and CDR2 FQNEAQ. V shed 5 bases and J shed 4 bases, with 11 bases lying between them. This CDR3 contains 13 residues. The CDR3 coding sequence is TGTGCCAGCAGCGTCGGACGGTTCACTGAAGCTTTCTTT. It translates to CASSVGRFTEAFF.

J is TRBJ1-4 and V is TRBV4-1; unclear D gene. The CDR3 contains 14 residues. Germline V CDR1 and CDR2: MGHRA, YSYEKL. Deletions cut 4 bases from V and 5 bases from J, with 11 bases between. CDR3: CASSLGLTNEKLFF. The CDR3 nucleotides are TGCGCCAGCAGCCTAGGACTGACGAATGAAAAACTGTTTTTT.

There are many counts of this clonotype. The chain uses TRBV6-5 and TRBJ2-5, with 7 bases that match TRBD1. Germline loops: CDR1 MNHEY, CDR2 SVGAGI. Trimming cost V 7 bases and J 1 base; bases outside gene matches: 6. The CDR3 totals 14 residues. The DNA of the CDR3 is TGTGCCAGCACCGGAGACAGGGTCCAAGAGACCCAGTACTTC. Protein: CASTGDRVQETQYF.

The sample holds many counts of this clonotype. The chain joins TRBV2 to TRBJ2-1; D is ambiguous. Germline assignment: CDR1 SNHLY and CDR2 FYNNEI. This CDR3 is built from 14 residues. Trimming pared 5 bases from V and 8 bases from J, leaving 16 bases between. This CDR3 is CASSPGRVYDEQFF. The CDR3 coding sequence is TGTGCCAGCAGTCCGGGCCGGGTATATGATGAGCAGTTCTTC.